One T cell receptor beta chain is described in this entry. This sample was taken from a study of T cell changes during pregnancy in multiple sclerosis. V was cut by 4 bases and J by 5 bases, with 11 bases left in between. Germline CDR1 is SGHVS and CDR2 is FNYEAQ. This CDR3 is built from 13 residues. Data came from immunoSEQ multiplex PCR; TCRdb stores just in-frame clones and leaves some out. The sample includes about 41,000 clones, roughly 87% of them seen just once. V gene TRBV7-6 combines with J gene TRBJ2-5; D is ambiguous. The TCR comes from a female donor with multiple sclerosis, enrolled in a pregnancy study. The sequencing here drew on CD4+ T cells from peripheral blood mononuclear cells, taken in the first trimester of pregnancy. The CDR3 region is CASSSSRLETQYF. For the CDR3, the DNA is TGTGCCAGCAGCTCTAGTAGGTTGGAGACCCAGTACTTC. Combining the CDR3 with reference TRBV7-6 and TRBJ2-5 gives the whole variable domain GAGVSQSPRYKVTKRGQDVALRCDPISGHVSLYWYRQALGQGPEFLTYFNYEAQQDKSGLPNDRFSAERPEGSISTLTIQRTEQRDSAMYRCASSSSRLETQYFGPGTRLLVL.